This T cell receptor (beta chain) was captured in a study of blood T cell repertoires in COVID-19. About the study: From T cells, B-cell-depleted T cells, or PBMCs came the material, which was cDNA or gDNA.

Looked up from germline, CDR1 is MDHEN and CDR2 is SYDVKM. V was pared by 6 bases and J by 7 bases, with 22 bases between. The CDR3 is 15 amino acids. Original data processing: Amplification of reference gene primers provided the estimated nucleated cell counts. TCRdb's copy holds only in-frame clones and misses some; the assay was immunoSEQ multiplex PCR. V and J calls and clone size are copied from that table; D and trimming were computed from the DNA. This sample has more than 90,000 clones, with 87% found just once. The chain recombines TRBV28 with TRBJ2-7, with a weak D call TRBD2 (5 bases). The TCR comes from a woman in her thirties with acute or convalescent COVID-19. Sample: peripheral blood. As DNA, the CDR3 is TGTGCCAGCAGAGTAAAGCAGGCCGGGGTGAGGGAGCAGTACTTC. This translates into CASRVKQAGVREQYF.